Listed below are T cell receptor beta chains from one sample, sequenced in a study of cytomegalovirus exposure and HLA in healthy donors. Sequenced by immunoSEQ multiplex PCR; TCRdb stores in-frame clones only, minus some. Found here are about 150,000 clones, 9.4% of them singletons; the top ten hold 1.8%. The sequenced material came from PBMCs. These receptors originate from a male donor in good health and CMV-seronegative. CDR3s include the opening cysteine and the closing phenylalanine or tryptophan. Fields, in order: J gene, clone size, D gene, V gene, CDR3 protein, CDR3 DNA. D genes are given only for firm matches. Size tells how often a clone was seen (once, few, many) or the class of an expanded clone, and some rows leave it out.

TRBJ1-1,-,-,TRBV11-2,CATGERVAFF,TGTGCCACCGGCGAGCGGGTCGCTTTCTTT
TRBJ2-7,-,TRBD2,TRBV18,CASSLNSGTSGEQYF,TGTGCCAGCTCGCTCAATTCCGGGACTAGCGGAGAGCAGTACTTC
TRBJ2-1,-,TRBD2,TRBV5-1,CASSLVAGAGYNEQFF,TGCGCCAGCAGCTTGGTAGCGGGGGCTGGATACAATGAGCAGTTCTTC
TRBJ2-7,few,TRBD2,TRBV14,CASSQGLAETTLSYEQYF,TGTGCCAGCAGCCAAGGACTAGCGGAGACCACCCTCTCCTACGAGCAGTACTTC
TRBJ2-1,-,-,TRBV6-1,CASSEGQNFYNEQFF,TGTGCCAGCAGTGAAGGACAGAATTTTTACAATGAGCAGTTCTTC
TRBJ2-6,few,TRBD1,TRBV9,CASSAVGTGVAGANVLTF,TGTGCCAGCAGCGCAGTCGGAACAGGGGTCGCCGGGGCCAACGTCCTGACTTTC
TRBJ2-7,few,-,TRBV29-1,CSVEEWDNYEQYF,TGCAGCGTTGAAGAATGGGACAACTACGAGCAGTACTTC
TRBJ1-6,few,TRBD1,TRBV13,CASRARDRMNPPLHF,TGTGCCAGCCGCGCCAGGGACAGGATGAATCCACCCCTCCACTTT
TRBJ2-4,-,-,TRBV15,CATSRASVQRGPLAKNIQYF,TGTGCCACCAGCAGAGCCTCAGTTCAAAGGGGCCCCTTAGCCAAAAACATTCAGTACTTC
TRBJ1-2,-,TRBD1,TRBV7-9,CASSQGDRGRLEGYTF,TGTGCCAGCAGCCAGGGGGACAGGGGGCGCCTCGAGGGCTACACCTTC
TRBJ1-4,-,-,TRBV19,CATGSIQGTNEKLFF,TGTGCCACCGGGTCTATCCAAGGAACTAATGAAAAACTGTTTTTT
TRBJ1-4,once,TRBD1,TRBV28,CASSQSTGWEANEKLFF,TGTGCCAGCAGCCAATCGACAGGGTGGGAGGCTAATGAAAAACTGTTTTTT
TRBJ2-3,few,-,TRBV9,CASSVGLRQGTDTQYF,TGTGCCAGCAGCGTAGGATTGAGGCAGGGAACAGATACGCAGTATTTT
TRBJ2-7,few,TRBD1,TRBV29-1,CSVEWTGYEQYF,TGCAGCGTTGAATGGACAGGCTACGAGCAGTACTTC